This TCR beta chain derives from a study of PD-L1 blockade in urothelial cancer. At the level of the study: Of prior chemotherapy regimens, patients had received between 0 and 3. A median of roughly 150,000 T cells was found in the blood samples.

This CDR3 comprises 14 residues. The germline V gene has CDR1 KGHSH and CDR2 LQKENI. The ends were cut back, 3 bases at V and 9 bases at J, with 12 bases in the middle. Added to each PCR by spiking were synthetic TCR analog templates. The repertoire was sequenced with immunoSEQ multiplex PCR; TCRdb's copy has only in-frame clones and lacks some. The sample consists of 100,000 to 150,000 clones, more than 70% of them appearing once. Specified time point: peripheral blood 6 weeks after treatment start. Metastatic or locally advanced urothelial carcinoma was present in the patients. This TCR was recovered from a man in his fifties with urothelial cancer. The source material was PBMCs, sampled around atezolizumab (anti-PD-L1) treatment. This sequence joins TRBV18 and TRBJ1-6; tentative D call: TRBD1 (5 bases). CDR3 amino acids: CASSPSTVRSPLHF. DNA of the CDR3: TGTGCCAGCTCACCCTCGACAGTACGTTCACCCCTCCACTTT.